Below are 32 T cell receptor beta chains sequenced from a single sample in a study of T cell responses to AZD1222 COVID-19 vaccine. TCRdb's copy holds only in-frame clones and misses some; the assay was immunoSEQ multiplex PCR. The table shows approximately 270,000 clones, with almost 95% occurring only once. The specimen comprised peripheral blood, sampled 28 days after the second AZD1222 dose. These receptors were obtained from an adult who received the AZD1222 COVID-19 vaccine.

The chain recombines TRBV20-1 with TRBJ2-5; perhaps TRBD2 as D (5 bases). CDR1 and CDR2 from the germline V gene are DFQATT and SNEGSKA (reference sequence). This CDR3 spans 10 amino acids. V dropped 8 bases and J dropped 5 bases, with 9 bases sitting between them. This CDR3 reads CSSRGETQYF. The CDR3 nucleotides are TGCAGTTCGCGAGGGGAGACCCAGTACTTC.

J is TRBJ1-1 and V is TRBV2, with 9 bases aligning to TRBD1. CDR1 and CDR2 (germline): SNHLY, FYNNEI. Trimming took 3 bases from V and 4 from J; bases not matched to a gene: 12. The CDR3 extends over 17 amino acids. The CDR3 sequence: CASSDALGTGRRTEAFF. In DNA, the CDR3 is TGTGCCAGCAGTGATGCCCTCGGGACAGGGAGACGCACTGAAGCTTTCTTT. The full variable domain, with the rest looked up from reference TRBV2 and TRBJ1-1, is EPEVTQTPSHQVTQMGQEVILRCVPISNHLYFYWYRQILGQKVEFLVSFYNNEISEKSEIFDDQFSVERPDGSNFTLKIRSTKLEDSAMYFCASSDALGTGRRTEAFFGQGTRLTVV.

The chain uses TRBV2 and TRBJ1-6, with D hard to call. Trimming took 3 bases from V and 9 from J, leaving 3 bases between them. The CDR3 is made up of 11 amino acids. Germline V gene lookup returns CDR1 SNHLY and CDR2 FYNNEI. The chain's CDR3 is CASSEVSPLHF. The CDR3 coding sequence is TGTGCCAGCAGTGAGGTTTCACCCCTCCACTTT.

The rearrangement links TRBV2 to TRBJ1-5; D gene unclear. Germline CDR1 and CDR2: SNHLY and FYNNEI. The CDR3 has 13 residues. V lost 5 bases and J lost 9, with 14 bases in between. The DNA for the CDR3 is TGTGCCAGCAGTTTTGGACGGCTTAGGCCCCAGCATTTT. Translating it yields CASSFGRLRPQHF. Complete variable domain (other parts from reference TRBV2 and TRBJ1-5): EPEVTQTPSHQVTQMGQEVILRCVPISNHLYFYWYRQILGQKVEFLVSFYNNEISEKSEIFDDQFSVERPDGSNFTLKIRSTKLEDSAMYFCASSFGRLRPQHFGDGTRLSIL.

The chain carries TRBV28 and TRBJ1-5; D is perhaps TRBD1 (6 bases). CDR1 MDHEN and CDR2 SYDVKM come from the germline V gene. The CDR3 is 17 amino acids. The V gene lost 4 bases and the J gene lost 4 bases, with 20 bases spanning the gap. The CDR3 coding sequence is TGTGCCAGCAGTTCCTACCGCCGCCAGGGGAGAAATCAGCCCCAGCATTTT. This gives the protein CASSSYRRQGRNQPQHF.

The chain joins TRBV5-1 to TRBJ1-3; 8 nucleotides match TRBD1. V trimming: 4 bases; J trimming: 4 bases; junction bases outside the gene matches: 4. Germline V gene data show CDR1 as SGHRS and CDR2 as YFSETQ. The CDR3 spans 14 residues. CDR3 sequence reads: CASSPGQGGNTIYF. The CDR3 region has the DNA TGCGCCAGCAGCCCTGGACAGGGAGGAAACACCATATATTTT. Full variable domain (rest looked up from reference TRBV5-1 and TRBJ1-3): KAGVTQTPRYLIKTRGQQVTLSCSPISGHRSVSWYQQTPGQGLQFLFEYFSETQRNKGNFPGRFSGRQFSNSRSEMNVSTLELGDSALYLCASSPGQGGNTIYFGEGSWLTVV.

This clone was counted a single time. The gene calls are TRBV4-3 and TRBJ2-7, with D perhaps assigned TRBD1 or TRBD2 (5 bases each). This CDR3 has 16 amino acids. The germline CDR1 and CDR2 sequences are LGHNA and YSLEER. V was clipped by 0 bases and J by 4 bases, with 16 bases between them. CDR3 amino acids: CASSQDLGPQQYEQYF. CDR3 DNA sequence: TGCGCCAGCAGCCAAGACCTGGGACCTCAACAGTACGAGCAGTACTTC.

The V gene is TRBV28, the J gene TRBJ1-1; 7 bases agree with TRBD1. CDR3 length equals 15 residues. From germline, CDR1 is MDHEN and CDR2 SYDVKM. J gave up 0 bases and V 4 bases, and 5 bases lay outside the gene matches. The CDR3 nucleotides are TGTGCCAGCAGTTCTAGGACAGGAGTGAACACTGAAGCTTTCTTT. This translates into CASSSRTGVNTEAFF. The full variable domain, completed using reference TRBV28 and TRBJ1-1, is DVKVTQSSRYLVKRTGEKVFLECVQDMDHENMFWYRQDPGLGLRLIYFSYDVKMKEKGDIPEGYSVSREKKERFSLILESASTNQTSMYLCASSSRTGVNTEAFFGQGTRLTVV.

The rearrangement uses TRBV27 and TRBJ1-3; D may be TRBD1 (5 bases). Germline V gene lookup returns CDR1 MNHEY and CDR2 SMNVEV (reference sequence). CDR3 length: 14 amino acids. The germline V and J ends were trimmed by 2 bases and 4 bases, with 9 bases remaining between them. DNA of the CDR3: TGTGCCAGCAGTTTAACGGGGGTCGGAAACACCATATATTTT. It translates to CASSLTGVGNTIYF.

V gene TRBV18 combines with J gene TRBJ2-7, with D possibly being TRBD1 (6 bases). The V gene's germline CDR1 is KGHSH and CDR2 LQKENI. V was shortened by 3 bases and J by 7 bases, with 16 bases between the two germline ends. CDR3 length equals 14 residues. The CDR3, as DNA: TGTGCCAGCTCACCTCCGCAGGGGCTAGGGGAGCAGTACTTC. This sequence encodes CASSPPQGLGEQYF.

The chain employs TRBV28 and TRBJ1-1; 7 bases line up with TRBD1. V shed 6 bases and J 3 bases; nucleotides not matched to a gene: 10. Germline assignment: CDR1 MDHEN and CDR2 SYDVKM. The CDR3 totals 15 residues. The CDR3 region is CASRRDSPRDTEAFF. The CDR3 bases are TGTGCCAGCAGAAGGGACAGCCCCCGGGACACTGAAGCTTTCTTT.

The chain uses TRBV6-5 and TRBJ2-3; 11 bases align to TRBD2. The germline V gene encodes CDR1 MNHEY and CDR2 SVGAGI. The CDR3 is made up of 15 amino acids. The V gene end was trimmed by 0 bases and the J gene end by 6 bases; junction bases not matched to a gene: 2. The CDR3, as DNA: TGTGCCAGCAGTTACTCGACTAGCGGGGCCGATACGCAGTATTTT. It is translated as CASSYSTSGADTQYF.

The sample holds one count of this clone. The chain links TRBV27 to TRBJ1-2, with TRBD1 identical over 10 bases. Losses at the gene ends were 4 bases for V and 4 bases for J; bases not matched to a gene: 6. CDR1 and CDR2 (germline): MNHEY, SMNVEV (reference sequence). CDR3 length equals 15 residues. The CDR3 DNA sequence: TGTGCCAGCAGTTGGACAGGGGGTCTTAGCTATGGCTACACCTTC. This sequence encodes CASSWTGGLSYGYTF.

This chain links TRBV5-4 with TRBJ2-2; D gene ambiguous. This CDR3 has 15 amino acids. V was clipped by 2 bases and J by 3 bases, with 11 bases between them. Germline-derived CDR1 and CDR2 are SGHNT and YYREEE (reference sequence). The CDR3 is CASSFSPWDTGELFF. For the CDR3, the DNA is TGTGCCAGCAGCTTTTCTCCGTGGGACACCGGGGAGCTGTTTTTT.

V usage is TRBV5-4 and J usage is TRBJ1-1; 7 bases are a match to TRBD1. The CDR3 covers 13 residues. Germline values: CDR1 SGHNT, CDR2 YYREEE (reference sequence). J lost 7 bases, V lost 4 bases, and 7 bases had no gene match. CDR3 amino acids: CASSPDRVGEAFF. CDR3 nucleotides: TGTGCCAGCAGCCCTGACAGGGTCGGTGAAGCTTTCTTT.

This rearrangement joins TRBV7-2 to TRBJ1-2; 7 bases map to TRBD1. The CDR3 has 15 amino acids. The germline V gene has CDR1 SGHTA and CDR2 FQGNSA. After removal of 1 base from V and 4 bases from J, the junction contained 6 bases not matched to a gene. CDR3 DNA: TGTGCCAGCAGCTTAGGACCGGGACAGCCCTATGGCTACACCTTC. It yields the protein CASSLGPGQPYGYTF.

The rearrangement uses TRBV5-1 and TRBJ1-3; weak D call: TRBD1 (6 bases). Trimming removed 0 bases from V and 0 bases from J, with 16 bases in between. Germline V gene sequence: CDR1 SGHRS, CDR2 YFSETQ. The CDR3 spans 18 residues. In nucleotides, the CDR3 is TGCGCCAGCAGCTTGGACCCGCCAGAGACAGGCTCTGGAAACACCATATATTTT. Residues: CASSLDPPETGSGNTIYF.

This sequence joins TRBV28 and TRBJ2-7; D is possibly TRBD1 or TRBD2 (5 bases each). Trimming cost V 7 bases and J 6 bases, with 13 bases left between them. CDR1 is MDHEN and CDR2 is SYDVKM in the germline V gene. The CDR3 consists of 12 residues. The CDR3 nucleotides are TGTGCCAGCACCCCTGGGGCGGGCGAGCAGTACTTC. This codes for CASTPGAGEQYF.

CDR3 DNA: TGTGCCAGCAGTTTATCGTCTAACTATGGCTACACCTTC. This sequence encodes CASSLSSNYGYTF. V is TRBV27 and J is TRBJ1-2; D is unresolved. V was trimmed by 0 bases and J by 0 bases, leaving 2 bases between them. This CDR3 has 13 amino acids. CDR1 and CDR2 from the germline V gene are MNHEY and SMNVEV (reference sequence).

The V and J genes are TRBV27 and TRBJ2-3; D is undetermined. Trimming shortened V by 5 bases and J by 2 bases, and 14 bases separated the two germline ends. This CDR3 region has 15 residues. CDR1 is MNHEY and CDR2 is SMNVEV in the germline V gene (reference sequence). CDR3 amino acids: CASSPLMVLTDTQYF. CDR3 nucleotide sequence: TGTGCCAGCAGTCCCTTGATGGTACTCACAGATACGCAGTATTTT.

The chain uses TRBV9 and TRBJ1-5; D unclear. This CDR3 is built from 15 residues. Trimming shortened V by 0 bases and J by 2 bases, and 9 bases separated the two germline ends. Germline lookup yields CDR1 SGDLS and CDR2 YYNGEE. This CDR3 reads CASSVGPEGNQPQHF. Here the CDR3 DNA reads TGTGCCAGCAGCGTAGGGCCCGAGGGCAATCAGCCCCAGCATTTT.

V usage is TRBV4-1 and J usage is TRBJ1-1, with TRBD1 matching 9 bases. The V gene's germline CDR1 is MGHRA and CDR2 YSYEKL. With V trimmed by 4 bases and J by 6 bases, 9 bases remained unmatched. CDR3 size: 15 residues. CDR3 in amino acids: CASSRAQGARAEAFF. DNA for the CDR3: TGCGCCAGCAGCCGGGCACAGGGGGCGCGTGCTGAAGCTTTCTTT.

The chain carries TRBV7-9 and TRBJ1-4; 11 bases match TRBD1. The CDR3 runs 14 residues. In germline, CDR1 is SEHNR, CDR2 FQNEAQ (reference sequence). With V trimmed by 4 bases and J by 7 bases, 2 bases remained unmatched. The CDR3 here is CASSSGQGAEKLFF. CDR3 nucleotides: TGTGCCAGCAGCTCTGGACAGGGGGCTGAAAAACTGTTTTTT.

The genes are TRBV6-6 and TRBJ1-2; TRBD1 aligns across 8 bases. Per the germline V gene, CDR1 is MNHNY and CDR2 is SVGAGI (reference sequence). The CDR3 length is 16 residues. J lost 1 base, V lost 2 bases, and 6 bases had no gene match. CDR3 amino acids: CASSYGQGALNYGYTF. The CDR3 DNA reads TGTGCCAGCAGTTACGGGCAGGGGGCGCTTAACTATGGCTACACCTTC.

The chain recombines TRBV5-6 with TRBJ1-4, with 7 bases identical to TRBD1. The CDR3 contains 14 residues. In germline, CDR1 is SGHDT, CDR2 YYEEEE. J gave up 7 bases and V 5 bases, and 8 bases lay outside the gene matches. The CDR3 protein is CASSFPGGSEKLFF. CDR3 DNA sequence: TGTGCCAGCAGTTTCCCAGGGGGGAGTGAAAAACTGTTTTTT.

This rearrangement joins TRBV27 to TRBJ2-2; D is undetermined. The CDR3 is made up of 13 amino acids. CDR1 is MNHEY and CDR2 is SMNVEV in the germline V gene (reference sequence). Trimming took off 6 bases at V and 4 bases at J, with 9 bases between the two ends. CDR3 DNA sequence: TGTGCCAGCAGGACACCCCTCACCGGGGAGCTGTTTTTT. Protein sequence: CASRTPLTGELFF.

The chain joins TRBV28 to TRBJ2-1; D is possibly TRBD1 (5 bases). Germline loops: CDR1 MDHEN, CDR2 SYDVKM. The CDR3 sequence is 15 residues long. Deletions cut 3 bases from V and 0 bases from J, with 9 bases between. The CDR3 region is CASSFLQGSYNEQFF. DNA of the CDR3: TGTGCCAGCAGTTTTCTCCAGGGCTCCTACAATGAGCAGTTCTTC.

V gene TRBV9 combines with J gene TRBJ2-2; D not resolved. The germline CDR1 and CDR2 sequences are SGDLS and YYNGEE. The CDR3 is made up of 15 amino acids. The germline V and J ends were trimmed by 0 bases and 2 bases, with 8 bases remaining between them. The DNA for the CDR3 is TGTGCCAGCAGCGTAGACATCTACAACACCGGGGAGCTGTTTTTT. Translation gives CASSVDIYNTGELFF.

J is TRBJ1-3 and V is TRBV3-1 (or the pseudogene TRBV3-2), with 7 bases lining up with TRBD1. CDR1 and CDR2 (germline): LGHDT, YNNKEL (reference sequence). The junction had 3 bases not matched to a gene; V was cut back by 4 bases and J by 0 bases. CDR3 size: 15 residues. This CDR3 reads CASSPGTVSGNTIYF. Written as DNA, the CDR3 is TGTGCCAGCAGCCCAGGGACAGTCTCTGGAAACACCATATATTTT.

Of note for this clone: Other DNA variants within this sample encode the same CDR3. The chain carries TRBV28 and TRBJ2-7; D gene uncertain. The V end lost 3 bases, the J end lost 3 bases, and 6 bases lay between the germline ends. In germline, CDR1 is MDHEN, CDR2 SYDVKM. The CDR3 is 12 amino acids. CDR3 sequence: CASSLALYEQYF. The CDR3 nucleotides are TGTGCCAGCAGTTTGGCCCTCTACGAGCAGTACTTC.

The chain employs TRBV5-1 and TRBJ2-5, with D perhaps being TRBD1 or TRBD2 (6 bases each). CDR3 length: 15 residues. Trimming pared 7 bases from V and 1 base from J, leaving 17 bases between. Germline-derived CDR1 and CDR2 are SGHRS and YFSETQ. CDR3 sequence (DNA): TGCGCCAGCTCCCGAGGGGGGTTTGGCCAAGAGACCCAGTACTTC. It yields the protein CASSRGGFGQETQYF.

The CDR3 DNA sequence: TGTGCCAGCAGCCCCTCCGGGTTAGGCTATGGCTACACCTTC. Translating gives CASSPSGLGYGYTF. The chain recombines TRBV6-5 with TRBJ1-2; D is undetermined. V gave up 6 bases and J gave up 4 bases, with 15 bases separating them. The length of the CDR3 is 14 residues. Germline V gives CDR1 MNHEY, CDR2 SVGAGI.